This T cell receptor (beta chain) was obtained from a study of identical twins. Notes on the study in general: Insertion counts were lower in abundant cord blood beta clonotypes, a trend that memory repertoires did not show. Interpretation of the results relied on cross-sectional statistical analysis and not on following the same donors. Possibly, invariant MAIT and iNKT cells partly confounded zero-insertion analyses.

This clonotype was seen only a few times. Its antigen is still unknown. Germline assignment: CDR1 SGHTA and CDR2 FQGTGA. The ends lost 5 bases at V and 5 bases at J; junction bases unmatched: 9. The CDR3 is 16 residues long. cDNA molecules carried unique molecular identifiers, and template switching added a universal primer site. TCRdb reprocessed the 5' RACE reads with MiXCR, giving one entry per CDR3 protein. The sample has 550,000 to 700,000 distinct CDR3 sequences, just under 10% seen once. The same sample was also studied in work on yellow fever vaccine responses in identical twins.

This clonotype originated in a woman aged 18-29 years in good health. Specimen: PBMCs. J is TRBJ2-3 and V is TRBV7-3; 11 bases are shared with TRBD1. The CDR3 nucleotides are TGTGCCAGCAGCCCTCCCGGGACAGGGGGAATAGATACGCAGTATTTT. This encodes CASSPPGTGGIDTQYF.